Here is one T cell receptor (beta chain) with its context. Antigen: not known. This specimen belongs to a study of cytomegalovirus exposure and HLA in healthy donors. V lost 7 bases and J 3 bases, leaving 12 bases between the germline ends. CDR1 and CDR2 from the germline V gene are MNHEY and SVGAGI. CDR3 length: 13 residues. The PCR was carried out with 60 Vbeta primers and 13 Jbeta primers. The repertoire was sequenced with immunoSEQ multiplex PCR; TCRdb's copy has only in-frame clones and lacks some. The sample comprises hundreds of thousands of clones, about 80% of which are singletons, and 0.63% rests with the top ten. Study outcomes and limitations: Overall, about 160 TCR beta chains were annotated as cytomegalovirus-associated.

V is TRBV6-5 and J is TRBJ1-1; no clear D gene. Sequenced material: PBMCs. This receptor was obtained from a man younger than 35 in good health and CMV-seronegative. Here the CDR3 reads CASTPNGDTEAFF. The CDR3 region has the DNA TGTGCCAGCACCCCGAACGGGGACACTGAAGCTTTCTTT.